These 4 T cell receptor beta chains were all obtained from the same sample, sequenced in a study of blood T cell repertoires in COVID-19. Data came from immunoSEQ multiplex PCR; TCRdb stores just in-frame clones and leaves some out. The table lists around 450,000 clones, 90% of them singletons. Sequencing was carried out using PBMCs or T cells enriched from blood (not recorded which). The receptors shown here come from a man aged 18 to 30 who had recovered from COVID-19.

The chain employs TRBV3-1 (or the pseudogene TRBV3-2) and TRBJ1-2; 7 nucleotides align to TRBD1. The CDR3 runs 15 residues. J was trimmed by 4 bases and V by 4 bases; bases with no gene match: 9. The germline V gene encodes CDR1 LGHDT and CDR2 YNNKEL (reference sequence). CDR3 in DNA: TGTGCCAGCAGCCCGCCGGGACAGCAAGCCTATGGCTACACCTTC. Its translation: CASSPPGQQAYGYTF.

The chain recombines TRBV24-1 with TRBJ2-7, with D possibly being TRBD1 (5 bases). The V end was cut by 3 bases, the J end by 2 bases, with 13 bases between. CDR1 and CDR2 from the germline V gene are KGHDR and SFDVKD. This CDR3 region has 15 residues. This CDR3 reads CATSDPGHNPYEQYF. The CDR3 nucleotides are TGTGCCACCAGTGATCCTGGACACAATCCCTACGAGCAGTACTTC.

The V call is TRBV28, the J call TRBJ1-2; TRBD1 matches 9 bases. V lost 10 bases, J lost 4 bases, and 13 bases stayed unmatched. Germline values: CDR1 MDHEN, CDR2 SYDVKM. This CDR3 is 15 amino acids long. The CDR3 protein is CAINAGTGSAYGYTF. CDR3 coding DNA: TGTGCCATTAATGCCGGGACAGGGAGTGCCTATGGCTACACCTTC.

This chain joins TRBV2 and TRBJ1-2; 7 bases align to TRBD1. CDR1 and CDR2 from the germline V gene are SNHLY and FYNNEI. The CDR3 length is 12 residues. With V trimmed by 5 bases and J by 12 bases, 9 bases remained unmatched. The DNA for the CDR3 is TGTGCCAGCAGTCTGGACAGGAGCCCACACACCTTC. As protein: CASSLDRSPHTF.